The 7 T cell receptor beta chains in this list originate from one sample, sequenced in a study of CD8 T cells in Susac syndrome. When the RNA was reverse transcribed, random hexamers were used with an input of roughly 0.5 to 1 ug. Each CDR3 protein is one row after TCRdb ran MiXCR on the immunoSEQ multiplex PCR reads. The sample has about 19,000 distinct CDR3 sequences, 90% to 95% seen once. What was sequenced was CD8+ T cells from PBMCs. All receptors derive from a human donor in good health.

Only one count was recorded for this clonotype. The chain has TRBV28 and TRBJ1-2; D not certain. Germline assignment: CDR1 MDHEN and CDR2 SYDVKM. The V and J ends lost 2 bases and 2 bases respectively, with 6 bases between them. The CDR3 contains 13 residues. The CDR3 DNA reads TGTGCCAGCAGTTTAAGTCCCAACTATGGCTACACCTTC. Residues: CASSLSPNYGYTF.

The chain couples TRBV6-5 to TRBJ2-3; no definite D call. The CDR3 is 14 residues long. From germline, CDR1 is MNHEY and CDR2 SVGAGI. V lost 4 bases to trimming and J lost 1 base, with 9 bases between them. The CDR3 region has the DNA TGTGCCAGCAGTTCCCCCTCTGGCACAGATACGCAGTATTTT. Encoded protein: CASSSPSGTDTQYF.

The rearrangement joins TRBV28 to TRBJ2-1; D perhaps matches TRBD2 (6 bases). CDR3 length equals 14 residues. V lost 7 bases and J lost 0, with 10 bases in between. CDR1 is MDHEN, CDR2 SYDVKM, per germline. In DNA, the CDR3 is TGTGCCAGCAACTGGCGGGACTCCTACAATGAGCAGTTCTTC. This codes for CASNWRDSYNEQFF.

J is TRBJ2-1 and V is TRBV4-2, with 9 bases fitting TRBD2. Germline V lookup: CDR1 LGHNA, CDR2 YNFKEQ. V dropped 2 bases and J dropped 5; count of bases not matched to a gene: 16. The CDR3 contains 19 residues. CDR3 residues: CASSQTHGLGGGGHNEQFF. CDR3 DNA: TGTGCCAGCAGCCAAACCCACGGGCTCGGCGGGGGGGGGCACAATGAGCAGTTCTTC.

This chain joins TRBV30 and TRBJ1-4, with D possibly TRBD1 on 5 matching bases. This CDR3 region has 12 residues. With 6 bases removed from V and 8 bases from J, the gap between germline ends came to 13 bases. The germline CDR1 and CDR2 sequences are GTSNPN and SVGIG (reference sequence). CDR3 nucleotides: TGTGCCTGCGGGGAGGGGACCGAAAAACTGTTTTTT. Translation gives CACGEGTEKLFF. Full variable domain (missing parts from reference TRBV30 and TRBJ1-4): SQTIHQWPATLVQPVGSPLSLECTVEGTSNPNLYWYRQAAGRGLQLLFYSVGIGQISSEVPQNLSASRPQDRQFILSSKKLLLSDSGFYLCACGEGTEKLFFGSGTQLSVL.

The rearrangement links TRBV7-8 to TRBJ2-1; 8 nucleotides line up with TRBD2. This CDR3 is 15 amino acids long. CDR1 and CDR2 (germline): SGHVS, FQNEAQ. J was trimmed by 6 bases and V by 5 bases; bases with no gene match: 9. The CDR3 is CASSLNSGMGNEQFF. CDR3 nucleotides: TGTGCCAGCAGCCTTAATAGCGGGATGGGCAATGAGCAGTTCTTC.

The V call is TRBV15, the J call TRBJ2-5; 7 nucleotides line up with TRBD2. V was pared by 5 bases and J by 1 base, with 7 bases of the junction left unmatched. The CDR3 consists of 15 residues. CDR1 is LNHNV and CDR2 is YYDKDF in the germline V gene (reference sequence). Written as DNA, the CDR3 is TGTGCCACCAGCCCTGGGGGGGGGTCCCAAGAGACCCAGTACTTC. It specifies CATSPGGGSQETQYF.